One and the same sample provided the 9 T cell receptor beta chains below, sequenced in a study of post-analysis software for immune sequencing data. Notes on the study in general: In patients, about five TRBV segments were more frequent than in controls, with TRBV5-6, TRBV5-1 and TRBV20-1 among them.

Their target antigens are unknown. Each TCR beta cDNA library carried unique molecular identifiers. TCRdb reanalysed the PCR reads using MiXCR and keeps one entry per CDR3 protein. Among approximately 630,000 distinct CDR3 sequences, over 45% were seen once, and the ten largest hold around 11%. Sequenced: blood. Receptors originate from a girl aged 2-10 years with multiple sclerosis.

This clonotype was counted once. J is TRBJ1-5 and V is TRBV29-1, with TRBD1 identical over 10 bases. V was clipped by 4 bases and J by 7 bases; unmatched bases: 10. The germline gives CDR1 SQVTM, CDR2 ANQGSEA. This CDR3 has 15 amino acids. DNA for the CDR3: TGCAGCGTTGGTTGGGGACAGGGGACAGGGCAGCCCCAGCATTTT. This gives the protein CSVGWGQGTGQPQHF.

A few counts support this clonotype. The V call is TRBV6-2 or TRBV6-3, the J call TRBJ2-5; 8 bases align to TRBD1. V trimming: 6 bases; J trimming: 3 bases; junction bases outside the gene matches: 9. The germline gives CDR1 MNHEY, CDR2 SVGEGT. CDR3 size: 15 residues. This chain's CDR3 is CASSRNNRGEETQYF. In DNA, the CDR3 is TGTGCCAGCAGCAGGAACAACAGGGGGGAAGAGACCCAGTACTTC.

The chain links TRBV7-3 to TRBJ2-3; D is unclear. This CDR3 contains 16 residues. With 5 bases removed from V and 2 bases from J, the gap between germline ends came to 17 bases. Germline V CDR1 and CDR2: SGHTA, FQGTGA. CDR3 sequence reads: CASSPVGPRTTDTQYF. CDR3 DNA: TGTGCCAGCAGCCCTGTCGGTCCGAGGACCACAGATACGCAGTATTTT.

V and J are TRBV11-1 and TRBJ2-7; no firm D call. V was trimmed by 2 bases and J by 2 bases, leaving 13 bases between them. Germline V gene lookup returns CDR1 SGHAT and CDR2 FQDESV (reference sequence). The CDR3 spans 15 residues. DNA of the CDR3: TGTGCCAGCAGCTTACATCAGGATCCCCCCTACGAGCAGTACTTC. Translation gives CASSLHQDPPYEQYF.

This sequence joins TRBV9 and TRBJ2-7; D might be TRBD1 (5 bases). CDR3 size: 15 residues. CDR1 SGDLS and CDR2 YYNGEE come from the germline V gene. V was cut by 3 bases and J by 0 bases, with 13 bases left in between. CDR3 protein: CASSAPDQGSYEQYF. The CDR3 DNA reads TGTGCCAGCAGCGCGCCCGACCAGGGCTCCTACGAGCAGTACTTC.

This clonotype was seen more than once but under ten times. The V and J genes are TRBV29-1 and TRBJ2-1; 15 bases line up with TRBD2. This CDR3 comprises 16 residues. Germline V gene lookup returns CDR1 SQVTM and CDR2 ANQGSEA. V lost 5 bases, J lost 3 bases, and 5 bases stayed unmatched. The CDR3 spells CSVKGTSGRIYNEQFF. The CDR3 bases are TGCAGCGTTAAGGGGACTAGCGGGAGGATCTACAATGAGCAGTTCTTC.

J is TRBJ2-3 and V is TRBV29-1, with 14 bases matching TRBD2. This CDR3 is built from 20 residues. The junction had 17 bases not matched to a gene; V was cut back by 3 bases and J by 3 bases. The germline gives CDR1 SQVTM, CDR2 ANQGSEA. CDR3 region: CSVEWGPGTSGRGETDTQYF. The CDR3 DNA follows: TGCAGCGTTGAGTGGGGACCCGGGACTAGCGGGAGAGGAGAGACAGATACGCAGTATTTT.

A few counts support this clonotype. The chain uses TRBV29-1 and TRBJ2-1, with D tentatively TRBD1 or TRBD2 (6 bases each). The germline V gene encodes CDR1 SQVTM and CDR2 ANQGSEA. Trimming pared 7 bases from V and 3 bases from J, leaving 13 bases between. The CDR3 has 13 residues. The CDR3 coding sequence is TGCAGCGCTGGGGGGCGTCTCTACAATGAGCAGTTCTTC. Translating it yields CSAGGRLYNEQFF.

The chain carries TRBV10-3 and TRBJ2-1; TRBD2 is a possible D gene (6 bases). V was pared by 8 bases and J by 6 bases, with 17 bases between. Germline V gene lookup returns CDR1 ENHRY and CDR2 SYGVKD. This CDR3 has 14 residues. In DNA, the CDR3 is TGTGCCATCTCGGCGGCGGAGGGAGTCAATGAGCAGTTCTTC. The encoded protein is CAISAAEGVNEQFF.